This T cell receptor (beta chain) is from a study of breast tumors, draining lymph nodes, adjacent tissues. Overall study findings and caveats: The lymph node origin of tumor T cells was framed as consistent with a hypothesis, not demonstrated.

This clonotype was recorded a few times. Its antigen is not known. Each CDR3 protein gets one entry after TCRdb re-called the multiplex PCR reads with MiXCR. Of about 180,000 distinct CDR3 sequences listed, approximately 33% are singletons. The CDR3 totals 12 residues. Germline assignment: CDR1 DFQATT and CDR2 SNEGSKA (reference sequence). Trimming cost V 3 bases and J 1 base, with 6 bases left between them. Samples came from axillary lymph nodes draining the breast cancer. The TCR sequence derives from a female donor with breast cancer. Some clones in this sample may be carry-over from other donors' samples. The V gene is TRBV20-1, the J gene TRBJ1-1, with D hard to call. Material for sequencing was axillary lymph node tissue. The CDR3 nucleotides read TGCAGTGCTAGGGCTGGGAACACTGAAGCTTTCTTT. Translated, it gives CSARAGNTEAFF.